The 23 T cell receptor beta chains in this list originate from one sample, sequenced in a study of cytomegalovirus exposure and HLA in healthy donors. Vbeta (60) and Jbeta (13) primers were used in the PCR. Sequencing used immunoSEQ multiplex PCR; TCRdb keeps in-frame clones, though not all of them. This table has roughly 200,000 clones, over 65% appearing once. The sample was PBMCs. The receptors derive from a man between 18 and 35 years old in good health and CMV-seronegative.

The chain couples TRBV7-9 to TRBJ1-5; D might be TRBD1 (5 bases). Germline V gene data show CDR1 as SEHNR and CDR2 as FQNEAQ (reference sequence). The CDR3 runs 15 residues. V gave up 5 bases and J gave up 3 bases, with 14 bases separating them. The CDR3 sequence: CASSPGTADNQPQHF. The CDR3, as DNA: TGTGCCAGCAGCCCTGGGACTGCGGACAATCAGCCCCAGCATTTT. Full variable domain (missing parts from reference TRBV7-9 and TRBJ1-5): DTGVSQNPRHKITKRGQNVTFRCDPISEHNRLYWYRQTLGQGPEFLTYFQNEAQLEKSRLLSDRFSAERPKGSFSTLEIQRTEQGDSAMYLCASSPGTADNQPQHFGDGTRLSIL.

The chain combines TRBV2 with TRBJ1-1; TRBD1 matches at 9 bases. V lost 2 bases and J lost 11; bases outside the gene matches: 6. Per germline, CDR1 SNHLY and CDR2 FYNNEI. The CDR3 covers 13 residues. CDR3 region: CASSERGQGGAFF. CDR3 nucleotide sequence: TGTGCCAGCAGTGAAAGGGGACAGGGAGGCGCTTTCTTT.

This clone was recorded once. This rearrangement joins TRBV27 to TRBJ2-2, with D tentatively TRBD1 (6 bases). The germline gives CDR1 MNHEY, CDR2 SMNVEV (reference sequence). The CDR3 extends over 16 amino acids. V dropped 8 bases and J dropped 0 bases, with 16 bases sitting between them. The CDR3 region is CASHHGTTANTGELFF. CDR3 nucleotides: TGTGCCAGCCATCATGGGACAACAGCGAACACCGGGGAGCTGTTTTTT.

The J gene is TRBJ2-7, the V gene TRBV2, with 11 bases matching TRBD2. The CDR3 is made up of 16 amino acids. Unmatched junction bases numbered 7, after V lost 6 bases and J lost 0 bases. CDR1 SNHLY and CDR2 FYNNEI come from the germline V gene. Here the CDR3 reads CASRDIAGGSSYEQYF. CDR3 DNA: TGTGCCAGCAGGGATATAGCGGGAGGGAGCTCCTACGAGCAGTACTTC.

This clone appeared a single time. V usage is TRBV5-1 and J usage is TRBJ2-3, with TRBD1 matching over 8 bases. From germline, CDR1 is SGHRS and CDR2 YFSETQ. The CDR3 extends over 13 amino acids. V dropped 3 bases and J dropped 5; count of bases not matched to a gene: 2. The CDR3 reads CASSSQGEDTQYF. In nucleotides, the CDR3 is TGCGCCAGCAGCTCACAGGGGGAAGATACGCAGTATTTT.

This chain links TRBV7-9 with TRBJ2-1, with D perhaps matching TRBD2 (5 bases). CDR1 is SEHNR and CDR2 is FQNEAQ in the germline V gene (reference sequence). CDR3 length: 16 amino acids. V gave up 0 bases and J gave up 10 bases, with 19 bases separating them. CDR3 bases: TGTGCCAGCAGCTTAGCGGGGAGACAAGCATACTCGGAGCAGTTCTTC. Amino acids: CASSLAGRQAYSEQFF.

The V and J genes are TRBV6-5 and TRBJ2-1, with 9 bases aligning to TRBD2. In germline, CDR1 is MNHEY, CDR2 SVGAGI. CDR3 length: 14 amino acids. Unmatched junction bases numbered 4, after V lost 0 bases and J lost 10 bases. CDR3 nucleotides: TGTGCCAGCAGTTACTCTTTGACTAGCGGAGAGCAGTTCTTC. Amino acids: CASSYSLTSGEQFF.

CDR3 amino acids: CASKPGAGETQYF. The CDR3 nucleotides are TGCGCCAGCAAGCCGGGAGCGGGAGAGACCCAGTACTTC. V usage is TRBV10-2 and J usage is TRBJ2-5, with a weak D call TRBD2 (6 bases). The CDR3 is 13 amino acids. V lost 7 bases and J 4 bases, leaving 13 bases between the germline ends. Germline V gene lookup returns CDR1 WSHSY and CDR2 SAAADI.

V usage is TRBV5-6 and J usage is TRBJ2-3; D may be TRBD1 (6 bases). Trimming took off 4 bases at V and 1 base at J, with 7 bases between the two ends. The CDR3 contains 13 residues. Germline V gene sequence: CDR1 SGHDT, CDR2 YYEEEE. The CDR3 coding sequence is TGTGCCAGCAGCGCAGGGGGCACAGATACGCAGTATTTT. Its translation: CASSAGGTDTQYF.

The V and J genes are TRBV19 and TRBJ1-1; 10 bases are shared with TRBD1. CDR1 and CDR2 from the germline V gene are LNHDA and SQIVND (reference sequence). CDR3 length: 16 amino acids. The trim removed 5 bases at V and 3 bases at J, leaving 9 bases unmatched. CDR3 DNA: TGTGCCAGTAGTTCACGGGACAGGGGTTGGGACACTGAAGCTTTCTTT. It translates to CASSSRDRGWDTEAFF.

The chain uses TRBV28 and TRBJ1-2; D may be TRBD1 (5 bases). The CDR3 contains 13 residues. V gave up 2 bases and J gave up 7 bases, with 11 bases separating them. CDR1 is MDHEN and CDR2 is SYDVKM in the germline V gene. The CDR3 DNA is TGTGCCAGCAGTTTAGTGACCGGGGGTGGCTACACCTTC. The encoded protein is CASSLVTGGGYTF.

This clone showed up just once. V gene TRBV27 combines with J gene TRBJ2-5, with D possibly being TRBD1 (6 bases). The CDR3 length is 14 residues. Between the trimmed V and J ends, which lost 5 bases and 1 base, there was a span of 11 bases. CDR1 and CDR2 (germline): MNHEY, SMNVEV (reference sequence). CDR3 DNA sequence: TGTGCCAGCAGTCCACAGGGTAGCCAAGAGACCCAGTACTTC. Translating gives CASSPQGSQETQYF.

The CDR3 loop reads CASTPNRGGYGYTF. DNA for the CDR3: TGTGCCAGCACCCCAAACAGGGGCGGCTATGGCTACACCTTC. The chain links TRBV6-1 to TRBJ1-2; 7 bases fit TRBD1. Germline V CDR1 and CDR2: MNHNS, SASEGT. The trim removed 7 bases at V and 4 bases at J, leaving 9 bases unmatched. The CDR3 sequence is 14 residues long.

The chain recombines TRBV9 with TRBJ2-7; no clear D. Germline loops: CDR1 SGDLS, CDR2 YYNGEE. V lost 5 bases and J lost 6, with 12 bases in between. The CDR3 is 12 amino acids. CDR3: CASSPQTGEQYF. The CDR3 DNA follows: TGTGCCAGCAGTCCGCAGACGGGCGAGCAGTACTTC.

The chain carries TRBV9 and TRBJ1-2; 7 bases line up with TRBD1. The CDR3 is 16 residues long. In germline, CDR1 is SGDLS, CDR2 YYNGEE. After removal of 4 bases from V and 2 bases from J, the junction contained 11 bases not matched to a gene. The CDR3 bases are TGTGCCAGCAGCTCGTTCGGGACAGCAAAGAACTATGGCTACACCTTC. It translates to CASSSFGTAKNYGYTF.

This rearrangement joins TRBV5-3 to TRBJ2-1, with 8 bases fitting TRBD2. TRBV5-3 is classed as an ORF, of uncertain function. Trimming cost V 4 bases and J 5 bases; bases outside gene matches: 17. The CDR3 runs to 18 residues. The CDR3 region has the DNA TGTGCCAGAAGCACTGGACTAAGCGGGAGAGGCATAGACAATGAGCAGTTCTTC. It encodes CARSTGLSGRGIDNEQFF.

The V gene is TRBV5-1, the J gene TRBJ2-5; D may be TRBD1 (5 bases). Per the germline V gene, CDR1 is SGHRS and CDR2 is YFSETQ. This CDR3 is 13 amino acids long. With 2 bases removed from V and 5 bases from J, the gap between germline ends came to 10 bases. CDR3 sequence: CASSFSGIETQYF. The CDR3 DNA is TGCGCCAGCAGCTTCTCAGGGATCGAGACCCAGTACTTC.

CDR3 in DNA: TGTGCCAGCAGCCAAGTCGTGACTAGCGCCACTCCCTACTCCTACGAGCAGTACTTC. As protein: CASSQVVTSATPYSYEQYF. V is TRBV4-2 and J is TRBJ2-7, with 8 bases identical to TRBD2. CDR1 and CDR2 from the germline V gene are LGHNA and YNFKEQ. The junction had 14 bases not matched to a gene; V was cut back by 1 base and J by 0 bases. The CDR3 loop spans 19 amino acids.

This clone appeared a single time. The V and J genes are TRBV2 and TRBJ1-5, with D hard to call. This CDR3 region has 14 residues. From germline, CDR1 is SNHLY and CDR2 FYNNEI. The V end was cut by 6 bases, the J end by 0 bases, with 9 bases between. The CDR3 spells CASREGYSNQPQHF. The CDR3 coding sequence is TGTGCCAGCAGGGAGGGATATAGCAATCAGCCCCAGCATTTT.

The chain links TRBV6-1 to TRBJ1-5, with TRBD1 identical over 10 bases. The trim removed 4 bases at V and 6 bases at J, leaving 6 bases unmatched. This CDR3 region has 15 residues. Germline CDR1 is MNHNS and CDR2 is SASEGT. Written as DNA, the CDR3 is TGTGCCAGCAGTGCGGTGACAGGGGGCTCTCAGCCCCAGCATTTT. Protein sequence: CASSAVTGGSQPQHF.

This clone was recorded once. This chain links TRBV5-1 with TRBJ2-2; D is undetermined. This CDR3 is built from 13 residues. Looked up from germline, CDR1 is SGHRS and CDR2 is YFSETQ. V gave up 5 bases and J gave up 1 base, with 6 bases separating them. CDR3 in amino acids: CASSPKNTGELFF. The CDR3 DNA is TGCGCCAGCAGTCCTAAGAACACCGGGGAGCTGTTTTTT.

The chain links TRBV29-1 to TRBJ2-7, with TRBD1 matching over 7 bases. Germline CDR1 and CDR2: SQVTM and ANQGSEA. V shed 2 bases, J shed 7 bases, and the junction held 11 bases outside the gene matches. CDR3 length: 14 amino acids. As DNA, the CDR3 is TGCAGCGTTGAAAATTTGGAGACAGGGCCAGAGCAGTACTTC. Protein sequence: CSVENLETGPEQYF.

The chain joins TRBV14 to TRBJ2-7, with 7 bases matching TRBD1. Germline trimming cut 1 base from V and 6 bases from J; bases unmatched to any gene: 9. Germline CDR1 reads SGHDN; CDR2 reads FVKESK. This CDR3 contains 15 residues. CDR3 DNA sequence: TGTGCCAGCAGCCAAGCCAGGGGGTCGGCTGCCGAGCAGTACTTC. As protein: CASSQARGSAAEQYF. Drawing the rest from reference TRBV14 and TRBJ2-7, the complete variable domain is EAGVTQFPSHSVIEKGQTVTLRCDPISGHDNLYWYRRVMGKEIKFLLHFVKESKQDESGMPNNRFLAERTGGTYSTLKVQPAELEDSGVYFCASSQARGSAAEQYFGPGTRLTVT.